The clone carrying this T cell receptor (beta chain) was recorded at least ten times. The antigen remains undetermined. Blood was collected once per donor into heparin, averaging approximately 0.11 L. CD45RO/CCR7/CD25/CD127/CD95/CD27 staining was used to isolate CD4+ naive, central memory, regulatory and stem cell-like memory cells by sorting. The length of the CDR3 is 14 residues. Germline CDR1 GTSNPN, CDR2 SVGIG (reference sequence). V lost 2 bases, J lost 3 bases, and 13 bases lay in between. The isolated RNA, all of it, was reverse transcribed, so expressed TCRB transcripts were what got sequenced. Measured with immunoSEQ multiplex PCR; TCRdb has only the in-frame clones, and not every one. The sample consists of around 150,000 clones, about 7% of them appearing once. This sample was taken from a study of beta chain features in type 1 diabetes. Whole-study results and caveats: The similarity of naive, central memory and Treg TCRB repertoires appeared greater among patients than among healthy donors. There was no resolution here of whether HLA type influences TCRB rearrangement.

The sample consisted of central memory CD4+ T cells from blood. The sequence derives from a woman under 40 in good health. The chain has TRBV30 and TRBJ1-1, with a possible D match to TRBD1 (6 bases). CDR3 sequence (DNA): TGTGCCTGGAGTCGGGGGGCTGGGGACACTGAAGCTTTCTTT. It codes for CAWSRGAGDTEAFF.